A selection of T cell receptor beta chains follows, all from one sample in a study of cytomegalovirus exposure and HLA in healthy donors. Produced via immunoSEQ multiplex PCR; TCRdb's table is partial and in-frame only. The table shows approximately 180,000 clones, with 60% to 80% occurring only once. Sequences were obtained from PBMCs. The receptors come from a man aged 35 to 55 in good health and CMV-seropositive. CDR3s include the opening cysteine and the closing phenylalanine or tryptophan. A D gene is named only where the DNA matches it firmly. Size is omitted from some rows. Given values are once, few, many or a class for expanded clones.

abundance,d_gene,v_gene,j_gene,CDR3aa,CDR3nt
NA,TRBD2,TRBV11-2,TRBJ2-1,CASSPGGQDIEQFF,TGTGCCAGCAGCCCGGGAGGCCAAGATATTGAGCAGTTCTTC
once,TRBD2,TRBV6-5,TRBJ2-7,CASSYVGAGETEQYF,TGTGCCAGCAGTTACGTTGGCGCGGGAGAGACCGAGCAGTACTTC
NA,NA,TRBV5-6,TRBJ1-5,CASSLGAGRQPQHF,TGTGCCAGCAGCTTGGGGGCAGGGCGACAGCCCCAGCATTTT
NA,TRBD2,TRBV4-2,TRBJ2-1,CASSQDSGTYNEQFF,TGTGCCAGCAGCCAAGATAGCGGGACCTACAATGAGCAGTTCTTC
NA,NA,TRBV9,TRBJ2-3,CASRPAGIADTQYF,TGTGCCAGCCGCCCCGCGGGAATCGCAGATACGCAGTATTTT
NA,NA,TRBV4-2,TRBJ2-3,CASSQETPGVTREYF,TGTGCCAGCAGCCAAGAGACGCCAGGAGTCACGAGGGAGTATTTT
many,TRBD2,TRBV29-1,TRBJ2-3,CSVVGGAVDTQYF,TGCAGCGTTGTGGGAGGGGCCGTGGATACGCAGTATTTT
NA,NA,TRBV19,TRBJ1-3,CASTIAGSGNTIYF,TGTGCCAGTACCATAGCGGGTTCTGGAAACACCATATATTTT
NA,NA,TRBV7-6,TRBJ1-1,CASSADSNTEAFF,TGTGCCAGCAGCGCGGACAGTAACACTGAAGCTTTCTTT
NA,TRBD1,TRBV2,TRBJ2-7,CATTGTGMSGEQYF,TGTGCCACCACCGGGACAGGGATGTCCGGGGAGCAGTACTTC
NA,TRBD2,TRBV9,TRBJ2-3,CASSVGLAGTDTQYF,TGTGCCAGCAGCGTAGGGCTAGCGGGGACAGATACGCAGTATTTT